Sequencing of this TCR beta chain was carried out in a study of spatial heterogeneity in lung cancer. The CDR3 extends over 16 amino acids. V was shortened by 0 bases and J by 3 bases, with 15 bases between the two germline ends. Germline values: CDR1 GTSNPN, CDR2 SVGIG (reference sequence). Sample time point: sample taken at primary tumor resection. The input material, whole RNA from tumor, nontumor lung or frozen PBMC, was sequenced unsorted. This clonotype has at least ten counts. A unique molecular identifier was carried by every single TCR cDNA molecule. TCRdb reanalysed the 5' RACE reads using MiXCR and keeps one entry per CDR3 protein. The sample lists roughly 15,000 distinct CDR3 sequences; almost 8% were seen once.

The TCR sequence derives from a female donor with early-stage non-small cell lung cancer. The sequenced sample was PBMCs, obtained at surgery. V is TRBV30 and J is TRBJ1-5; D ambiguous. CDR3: CAWSVRETAINQPQHF. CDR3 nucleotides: TGTGCCTGGAGTGTACGGGAAACAGCCATCAATCAGCCCCAGCATTTT.